One and the same sample provided the 28 T cell receptor beta chains below, sequenced in a study of PD-1 blockade in classical Hodgkin lymphoma. Indicated time point: cycle 4 day 1 (C4D1), after more than five weeks of nivolumab. Following autologous stem cell transplantation, relapse occurred in every patient, and exposure to brentuximab vedotin varied. Clones were sequenced by immunoSEQ multiplex PCR, and TCRdb holds only the in-frame ones, with some missing. The repertoire consists of roughly 50,000 clones, with around 87% occurring once and the leading ten covering around 13%. The specimen comprised peripheral blood mononuclear cells (PBMCs), sampled before the fourth cycle of nivolumab. These receptor sequences come from a human donor with classical Hodgkin lymphoma.

J is TRBJ2-7 and V is TRBV28; 7 positions match TRBD2. Germline loops: CDR1 MDHEN, CDR2 SYDVKM. CDR3 size: 16 residues. The junction had 13 bases not matched to a gene; V was cut back by 5 bases and J by 3 bases. CDR3 region: CASSTTTSDPSYEQYF. In DNA form, the CDR3 reads TGTGCCAGCAGTACAACCACTAGCGACCCGAGCTACGAGCAGTACTTC.

The V gene is TRBV7-8, the J gene TRBJ1-4; 7 bases match TRBD1. V lost 5 bases to trimming and J lost 2 bases; unmatched junction nucleotides: 5. This CDR3 is 15 amino acids long. Per the germline V gene, CDR1 is SGHVS and CDR2 is FQNEAQ. The CDR3 DNA follows: TGTGCCAGCAGCCCCGACAGGGTGACTAATGAAAAACTGTTTTTT. Translation gives CASSPDRVTNEKLFF.

The CDR3 spells CASTRGATDTGELFF. CDR3 coding DNA: TGTGCCAGTACACGGGGGGCGACGGACACCGGGGAGCTGTTTTTT. The chain is built from TRBV19 and TRBJ2-2, with D possibly TRBD2 on 7 matching bases. The CDR3 runs to 15 residues. The V and J ends lost 7 bases and 3 bases respectively, with 15 bases between them. CDR1 and CDR2 from the germline V gene are LNHDA and SQIVND (reference sequence). Drawing the rest from reference TRBV19 and TRBJ2-2, the complete variable domain is DGGITQSPKYLFRKEGQNVTLSCEQNLNHDAMYWYRQDPGQGLRLIYYSQIVNDFQKGDIAEGYSVSREKKESFPLTVTSAQKNPTAFYLCASTRGATDTGELFFGEGSRLTVL.

Notes on this clone: One junction end disagrees with the germline gene, perhaps due to a read error. The chain is built from TRBV5-1 and TRBJ2-7, with D unclear. CDR3 length equals 15 residues. Germline V gene sequence: CDR1 SGHRS, CDR2 YFSETQ. CDR3 protein: CASSLEDVRSHEQYF. The CDR3, as DNA: TGCGCCAGCAGCTTGGAAGACGTCCGCTCCCACGAGCAGTACTTC.

The CDR3 protein is CASSPMAVPYEQYF. The CDR3 DNA is TGTGCCAGCTCACCGATGGCGGTTCCCTACGAGCAGTACTTC. This sequence joins TRBV18 and TRBJ2-7; no firm D call. V dropped 3 bases and J dropped 2 bases, with 11 bases sitting between them. Looked up from germline, CDR1 is KGHSH and CDR2 is LQKENI. The CDR3 extends over 14 amino acids.

The V call is TRBV11-3, the J call TRBJ2-7; 7 bases match TRBD2. V was pared by 1 base and J by 0 bases, with 12 bases of the junction left unmatched. The length of the CDR3 is 18 residues. Germline V gene data show CDR1 as SGHNT and CDR2 as YENEEA. The CDR3 DNA follows: TGTGCCAGCAGCTTAGGGCCGGGGCCTAGCGGACCCTCCTACGAGCAGTACTTC. Translated: CASSLGPGPSGPSYEQYF.

This clone occurred a few times. The chain combines TRBV5-1 with TRBJ1-4; D remains unclear. Germline V CDR1 and CDR2: SGHRS, YFSETQ. With 0 bases removed from V and 0 bases from J, the gap between germline ends came to 6 bases. The CDR3 spans 15 residues. CDR3 DNA sequence: TGCGCCAGCAGCTTGGCGGAAGCAACTAATGAAAAACTGTTTTTT. Residues: CASSLAEATNEKLFF.

V and J are TRBV6-5 and TRBJ2-3; 9 positions match TRBD2. Trimming took 2 bases from V and 4 from J; bases not matched to a gene: 4. Germline-derived CDR1 and CDR2 are MNHEY and SVGAGI. The CDR3 length is 15 residues. The CDR3 here is CASSYGTSPADTQYF. The CDR3 DNA follows: TGTGCCAGCAGTTACGGGACTAGCCCGGCAGATACGCAGTATTTT.

J is TRBJ1-1 and V is TRBV28; no clear D gene. The V gene's germline CDR1 is MDHEN and CDR2 SYDVKM. V was pared by 8 bases and J by 6 bases, with 7 bases between. The CDR3 loop spans 10 amino acids. CDR3 region: CASWGSEAFF. CDR3 DNA: TGTGCCAGCTGGGGTTCTGAAGCTTTCTTT.

In this sample, this clone turned up a few times. J is TRBJ2-2 and V is TRBV6-4; D ambiguous. The CDR3 contains 13 residues. Looked up from germline, CDR1 is MRHNA and CDR2 is SNTAGT. V was pared by 2 bases and J by 0 bases, with 1 base between. In DNA form, the CDR3 reads TGTGCCAGCAGTGACACGAACACCGGGGAGCTGTTTTTT. As protein: CASSDTNTGELFF.

The chain carries TRBV19 and TRBJ2-3, with no clear D. The germline V gene has CDR1 LNHDA and CDR2 SQIVND (reference sequence). Trimming left V 7 bases short and J 6 bases short, with 8 bases between. The CDR3 totals 11 residues. CDR3 protein: CASTQADTQYF. The DNA for the CDR3 is TGTGCCAGTACCCAAGCGGATACGCAGTATTTT.

The chain is built from TRBV5-4 and TRBJ2-7; D is undetermined. The germline V gene has CDR1 SGHNT and CDR2 YYREEE (reference sequence). This CDR3 comprises 13 residues. The V end lost 0 bases, the J end lost 3 bases, and 7 bases lay between the germline ends. CDR3 sequence (DNA): TGTGCCAGCAGCTTGGGGTACAACTACGAGCAGTACTTC. Protein sequence: CASSLGYNYEQYF.

V is TRBV14 and J is TRBJ2-7; D possibly corresponds to TRBD2 (6 bases). CDR1 and CDR2 from the germline V gene are SGHDN and FVKESK. Trimming removed 1 base from V and 7 bases from J, with 11 bases in between. This CDR3 has 13 amino acids. This CDR3 reads CASSQARGSEQYF. DNA of the CDR3: TGTGCCAGCAGCCAAGCGCGGGGATCGGAGCAGTACTTC. Complete variable domain (other parts from reference TRBV14 and TRBJ2-7): EAGVTQFPSHSVIEKGQTVTLRCDPISGHDNLYWYRRVMGKEIKFLLHFVKESKQDESGMPNNRFLAERTGGTYSTLKVQPAELEDSGVYFCASSQARGSEQYFGPGTRLTVT.

The chain combines TRBV10-1 with TRBJ2-7, with D possibly being TRBD1 (5 bases). V dropped 2 bases and J dropped 5 bases, with 16 bases sitting between them. This CDR3 region has 15 residues. Germline-derived CDR1 and CDR2 are WNHNN and SYGVQD (reference sequence). In nucleotides, the CDR3 is TGCGCCAGCAGTGAGCTGGTCCCCAGGGCCCACGAGCAGTACTTC. Translated, it gives CASSELVPRAHEQYF.

This clone appeared a single time. The CDR3 sequence is CASSLTLPGLPGNEQFF. In nucleotides, the CDR3 is TGTGCCAGCAGCTTAACCCTACCGGGACTACCGGGCAATGAGCAGTTCTTC. The J gene is TRBJ2-1, the V gene TRBV7-3; 7 bases line up with TRBD2. Germline CDR1 and CDR2: SGHTA and FQGTGA. The V and J ends lost 0 bases and 6 bases, in that order; junction bases with no gene match: 11. The CDR3 length is 17 residues.

There are a few counts of this clone. The genes are TRBV14 and TRBJ2-7; no reliable D call. CDR3 length equals 15 residues. The germline V gene encodes CDR1 SGHDN and CDR2 FVKESK. The V end lost 1 base, the J end lost 2 bases, and 12 bases lay between the germline ends. Here the CDR3 DNA reads TGTGCCAGCAGCCAAGGGGGAAGGCTTACCTACGAGCAGTACTTC. Protein: CASSQGGRLTYEQYF. The complete variable domain, with remaining parts taken from reference TRBV14 and TRBJ2-7, reads EAGVTQFPSHSVIEKGQTVTLRCDPISGHDNLYWYRRVMGKEIKFLLHFVKESKQDESGMPNNRFLAERTGGTYSTLKVQPAELEDSGVYFCASSQGGRLTYEQYFGPGTRLTVT.

The chain joins TRBV7-2 to TRBJ1-3; the D gene is possibly TRBD1 (6 bases). Germline V gene sequence: CDR1 SGHTA, CDR2 FQGNSA. The CDR3 has 15 amino acids. V dropped 1 base and J dropped 2 bases, with 9 bases sitting between them. This chain's CDR3 is CASSLVGTPGNTIYF. The CDR3, as DNA: TGTGCCAGCAGCTTAGTCGGGACACCTGGAAACACCATATATTTT.

The V gene is TRBV11-3, the J gene TRBJ2-3; 7 bases align to TRBD2. The J segment lost 2 bases and the V segment lost 1 base, leaving 6 bases of the junction unmatched. Germline assignment: CDR1 SGHNT and CDR2 YENEEA. CDR3 size: 16 residues. CDR3 sequence: CASSLAIAGDTDTQYF. The CDR3 nucleotides are TGTGCCAGCAGCTTAGCCATAGCGGGCGACACAGATACGCAGTATTTT.

The CDR3: CASSPRSVETQYF. Written as DNA, the CDR3 is TGTGCCAGCTCACCCCGTAGCGTCGAGACCCAGTACTTC. The chain employs TRBV18 and TRBJ2-5; TRBD2 is a possible D gene (5 bases). Trimming took 3 bases from V and 5 from J, leaving 10 bases between them. Per the germline V gene, CDR1 is KGHSH and CDR2 is LQKENI. This CDR3 region has 13 residues.

This clone was seen a single time. The chain has TRBV7-8 and TRBJ2-1; 9 nucleotides match TRBD2. The CDR3 is 17 residues long. Looked up from germline, CDR1 is SGHVS and CDR2 is FQNEAQ. V gave up 2 bases and J gave up 4 bases; unmatched junction bases: 9. The CDR3: CASSLYWASGTYNEQFF. The CDR3, as DNA: TGTGCCAGCAGCTTATACTGGGCTAGCGGGACATACAATGAGCAGTTCTTC.

The CDR3 DNA follows: TGTGCCAGCAGCTTAAGTTCTCGGCTAGCGGGAGAAAAGCAGTTCTTC. Residues: CASSLSSRLAGEKQFF. This chain joins TRBV13 and TRBJ2-1, with 10 bases aligning to TRBD2. The CDR3 has 16 residues. V was pared by 2 bases and J by 11 bases, with 12 bases of the junction left unmatched. Germline values: CDR1 PRHDT, CDR2 FYEKMQ (reference sequence).

V is TRBV5-1 and J is TRBJ2-3, with TRBD2 matching over 9 bases. This CDR3 contains 17 residues. From germline, CDR1 is SGHRS and CDR2 YFSETQ. J lost 2 bases, V lost 2 bases, and 9 bases had no gene match. CDR3 in DNA: TGCGCCAGCAGCTTCCCCACCCTAGCGGGGCACACAGATACGCAGTATTTT. It yields the protein CASSFPTLAGHTDTQYF.

V and J are TRBV2 and TRBJ2-7; D perhaps matches TRBD2 (6 bases). The V and J ends lost 8 bases and 7 bases respectively, with 12 bases between them. The CDR3 is 11 residues long. Germline-derived CDR1 and CDR2 are SNHLY and FYNNEI. DNA for the CDR3: TGTGCCAGCTTGGGAAGCGGGGAGCAGTACTTC. Translated: CASLGSGEQYF.

V gene TRBV27 combines with J gene TRBJ2-7, with a tentative D call TRBD2 (6 bases). This CDR3 region has 13 residues. Per the germline V gene, CDR1 is MNHEY and CDR2 is SMNVEV (reference sequence). The V gene lost 3 bases and the J gene lost 3 bases, with 9 bases spanning the gap. The chain's CDR3 is CASSFEEGYEQYF. The CDR3 DNA is TGTGCCAGCAGTTTTGAGGAGGGCTACGAGCAGTACTTC.

The DNA of the CDR3 is TGTGCCAGCAGCTATTCAGTGGTTCAGTTCTTC. It is translated as CASSYSVVQFF. The chain has TRBV7-9 and TRBJ2-1; D not resolved. This CDR3 is built from 11 residues. V was cut by 4 bases and J by 13 bases, with 11 bases left in between. CDR1 SEHNR and CDR2 FQNEAQ come from the germline V gene (reference sequence).

J is TRBJ2-1 and V is TRBV7-6; possible D gene TRBD2, 6 bases. V was shortened by 5 bases and J by 7 bases, with 15 bases between the two germline ends. The CDR3 extends over 14 amino acids. Germline V gene data show CDR1 as SGHVS and CDR2 as FNYEAQ. The CDR3 is CASSPVAEGNEQFF. DNA for the CDR3: TGTGCCAGCAGCCCAGTAGCGGAGGGGAATGAGCAGTTCTTC. Filled out from reference TRBV7-6 and TRBJ2-1, the complete variable domain reads GAGVSQSPRYKVTKRGQDVALRCDPISGHVSLYWYRQALGQGPEFLTYFNYEAQQDKSGLPNDRFSAERPEGSISTLTIQRTEQRDSAMYRCASSPVAEGNEQFFGPGTRLTVL.

Concerning this clone itself: Its ends do not fully match the called genes, so a read error is possible. This chain uses TRBV9 with TRBJ1-5, with 8 positions matching TRBD1. Germline lookup yields CDR1 SGDLS and CDR2 YYNGEE. CDR3 length: 15 residues. CDR3: CASSEQGASDQPQHF. The CDR3 DNA reads TGTGCCAGCAGCGAGCAGGGGGCTAGCGATCAGCCCCAGCATTTT.

The chain links TRBV11-2 to TRBJ2-2, with 12 bases lining up with TRBD1. The CDR3 sequence is 16 residues long. Germline V lookup: CDR1 SGHAT, CDR2 FQNNGV. V was clipped by 4 bases and J by 7 bases; unmatched bases: 7. The CDR3 region has the DNA TGTGCCAGCAGCTCTTGGGACAGGGGGCTTGGCGGGGAGCTGTTTTTT. It specifies CASSSWDRGLGGELFF.